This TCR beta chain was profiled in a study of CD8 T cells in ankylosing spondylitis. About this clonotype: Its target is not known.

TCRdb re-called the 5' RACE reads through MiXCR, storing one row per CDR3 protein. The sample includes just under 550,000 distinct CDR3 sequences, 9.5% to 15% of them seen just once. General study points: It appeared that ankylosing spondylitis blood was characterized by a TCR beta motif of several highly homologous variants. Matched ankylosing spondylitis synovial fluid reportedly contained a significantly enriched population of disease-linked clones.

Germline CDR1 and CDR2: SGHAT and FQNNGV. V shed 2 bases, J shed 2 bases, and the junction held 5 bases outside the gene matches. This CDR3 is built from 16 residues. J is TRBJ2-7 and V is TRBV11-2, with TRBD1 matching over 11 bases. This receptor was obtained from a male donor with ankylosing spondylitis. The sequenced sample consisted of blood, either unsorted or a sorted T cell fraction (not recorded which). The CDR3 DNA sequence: TGTGCCAGCAGCTTACACGGACAGGGGGCGCCCTACGAGCAGTACTTC. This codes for CASSLHGQGAPYEQYF. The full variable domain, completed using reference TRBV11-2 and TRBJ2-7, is EAGVAQSPRYKIIEKRQSVAFWCNPISGHATLYWYQQILGQGPKLLIQFQNNGVVDDSQLPKDRFSAERLKGVDSTLKIQPAKLEDSAVYLCASSLHGQGAPYEQYFGPGTRLTVT.